The clone carrying this T cell receptor (beta chain) was picked up a small number of times. Its antigen remains unidentified. This record belongs to a study of cytomegalovirus exposure and HLA in healthy donors. 13 Jbeta primers and 60 Vbeta primers were used for the PCR. Profiled with immunoSEQ multiplex PCR; TCRdb holds only in-frame clones, not every one. The table shows about 94,000 clones, with approximately 66% occurring only once. The V gene end was trimmed by 4 bases and the J gene end by 0 bases; junction bases not matched to a gene: 8. This CDR3 has 16 residues. Germline CDR1 KGHSH, CDR2 LQKENI. Study-wide results and limits: Some segments of the V type, notably TRBV6-2 and TRBV6-3, were excluded as indistinguishable. DRB1 showed the most TCR associations and HLA-C the fewest in a later analysis, as rates varied by HLA locus.

The chain combines TRBV18 with TRBJ1-1; 7 nucleotides agree with TRBD1. The sequenced material came from PBMCs. This sequence originates from a man aged 30 to 45 in good health and CMV-seronegative. The CDR3 spells CASSLQGVHMNTEAFF. CDR3 bases: TGTGCCAGCTCACTCCAGGGGGTACACATGAACACTGAAGCTTTCTTT.